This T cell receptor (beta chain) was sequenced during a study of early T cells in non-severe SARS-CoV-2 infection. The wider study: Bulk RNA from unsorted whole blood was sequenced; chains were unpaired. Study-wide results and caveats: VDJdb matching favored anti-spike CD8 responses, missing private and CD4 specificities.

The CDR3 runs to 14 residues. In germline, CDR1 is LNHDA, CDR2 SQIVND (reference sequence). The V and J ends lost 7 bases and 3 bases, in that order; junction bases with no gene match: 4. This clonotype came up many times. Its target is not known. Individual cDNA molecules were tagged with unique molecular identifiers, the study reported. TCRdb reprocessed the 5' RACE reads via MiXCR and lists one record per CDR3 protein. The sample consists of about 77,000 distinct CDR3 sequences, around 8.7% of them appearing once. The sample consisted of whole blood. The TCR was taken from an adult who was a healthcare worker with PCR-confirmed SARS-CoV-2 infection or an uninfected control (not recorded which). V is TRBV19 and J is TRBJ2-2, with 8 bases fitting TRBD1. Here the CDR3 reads CASIGQGYTGELFF. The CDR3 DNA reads TGTGCCAGTATTGGACAGGGCTACACCGGGGAGCTGTTTTTT.